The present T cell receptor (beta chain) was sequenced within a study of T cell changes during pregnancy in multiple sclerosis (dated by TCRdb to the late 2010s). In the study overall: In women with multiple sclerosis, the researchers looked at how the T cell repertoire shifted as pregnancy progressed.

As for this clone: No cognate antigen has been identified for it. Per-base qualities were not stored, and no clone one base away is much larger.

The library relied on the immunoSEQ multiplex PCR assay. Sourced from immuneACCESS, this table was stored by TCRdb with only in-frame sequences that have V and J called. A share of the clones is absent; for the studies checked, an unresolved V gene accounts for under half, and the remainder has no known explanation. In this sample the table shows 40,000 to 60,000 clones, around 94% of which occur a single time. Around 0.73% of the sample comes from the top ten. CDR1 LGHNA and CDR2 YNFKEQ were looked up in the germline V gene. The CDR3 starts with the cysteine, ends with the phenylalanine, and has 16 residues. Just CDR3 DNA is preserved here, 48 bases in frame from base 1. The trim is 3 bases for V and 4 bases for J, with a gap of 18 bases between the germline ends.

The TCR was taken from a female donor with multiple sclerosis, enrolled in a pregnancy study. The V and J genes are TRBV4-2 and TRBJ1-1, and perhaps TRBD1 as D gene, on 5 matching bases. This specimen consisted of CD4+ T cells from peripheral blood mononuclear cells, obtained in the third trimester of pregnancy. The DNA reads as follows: TGTGCCAGCAGCCATTCCCCAAGGCGACAGTTCACTGAAGCTTTCTTT. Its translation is CASSHSPRRQFTEAFF.